The clone carrying this TCR beta chain has more than one count but fewer than ten. Its specificity is unknown. The junction does not match germline at one end; this may be a read error. This sample was included in a study of CD8+ T cells in alopecia areata. Study results and limitations: TCRs were shared less clearly across patients than in mice, possibly for HLA-related reasons. Compared with normal scalp, lesional scalp had higher clonality and more expanded CD8+ clones. Scalp samples also yield sequences of resident alphabeta T cells from normal skin.

RNA was isolated and reverse transcribed to cDNA, the sequencing template. Libraries were prepared by immunoSEQ multiplex PCR; TCRdb keeps only in-frame clonotypes and omits some of them. This sample has 200,000 to 250,000 clones, with around three fifths found just once. The researchers isolated CD4+ and CD8+ T cells from PBMCs by sorting. The CDR3 runs to 10 residues. This clonotype was obtained from a human donor in good health. The chain is built from TRBV23-1 and TRBJ1-1; D gene uncertain. TRBV23-1 is reported as an ORF; its role is uncertain. Specimen: CD8+ T cells sorted from blood. CDR3 coding DNA: TGCGCCAGCAGTCTGGCCATTGACCCCTTT. Protein product: CASSLAIDPF.